This TCR beta chain was sequenced during a study of shared clonotypes between healthy human individuals. About the study: The plates for each donor numbered three CD4 naive, three CD4 memory, two CD8 naive and one CD8 memory. Whole-study findings and limits: Deeper or shallower sequencing was expected to change how clonotypes are shared among donors.

The V and J ends lost 0 bases and 3 bases respectively, with 13 bases between them. CDR1 is SGDLS, CDR2 YYNGEE, per germline. The CDR3 is 16 residues long. This clone was counted once. Its specificity is unknown. The assay was carried out at the deep level. Each replicate PCR on the sorted subsets used approximately 180 ng DNA (approximately 33,000 T cell genomes). Data came from immunoSEQ multiplex PCR; TCRdb stores just in-frame clones and leaves some out. The table has under 1,900,000 clones, 97% to 99% seen once. The genes are TRBV9 and TRBJ1-5; D may be TRBD1 (5 bases). The sample was naive CD4+ T cells sorted from blood. Subset specified: CD45RA+ positively selected. The receptor was isolated from a man under 40 in good health. CDR3 coding DNA: TGTGCCAGCAGCGTAGAAGCAGACAGTTACAATCAGCCCCAGCATTTT. Its translation is CASSVEADSYNQPQHF.